This TCR beta chain appears in the sequencing data of a study of T cells expressing NK-cell markers. The overall study: From sorted CD3+CD56+NKG2C+, CD3+CD56+NKG2C- and CD3+CD56-NKG2C+ T cells came the TCR beta repertoires.

CDR3 length: 16 residues. Germline V CDR1 and CDR2: SGHVS, FNYEAQ. TCR beta cDNA was made by 5'RACE template switching with UMIs. TCRdb reprocessed the 5' RACE reads, keeping one entry per CDR3 protein, no DNA. The table gives approximately 550,000 distinct CDR3 sequences; the top ten clones make up approximately 3.6% of it. This receptor was identified in a man between 18 and 35 years old in good health. V usage is TRBV7-6 and J usage is TRBJ2-2; with no DNA, the TCRdb D assignment of TRBD1 cannot be verified. Sequenced sample: blood T cells: a sorted CD56 or NKG2C T cell subset, CD4+ or CD8+ T cells, or bulk PBMC T cells (not recorded which). CDR3 loop: CASSPMGPANTGELFF. The variable domain in full, with the rest retrieved from reference TRBV7-6 and TRBJ2-2, is GAGVSQSPRYKVTKRGQDVALRCDPISGHVSLYWYRQALGQGPEFLTYFNYEAQQDKSGLPNDRFSAERPEGSISTLTIQRTEQRDSAMYRCASSPMGPANTGELFFGEGSRLTVL.